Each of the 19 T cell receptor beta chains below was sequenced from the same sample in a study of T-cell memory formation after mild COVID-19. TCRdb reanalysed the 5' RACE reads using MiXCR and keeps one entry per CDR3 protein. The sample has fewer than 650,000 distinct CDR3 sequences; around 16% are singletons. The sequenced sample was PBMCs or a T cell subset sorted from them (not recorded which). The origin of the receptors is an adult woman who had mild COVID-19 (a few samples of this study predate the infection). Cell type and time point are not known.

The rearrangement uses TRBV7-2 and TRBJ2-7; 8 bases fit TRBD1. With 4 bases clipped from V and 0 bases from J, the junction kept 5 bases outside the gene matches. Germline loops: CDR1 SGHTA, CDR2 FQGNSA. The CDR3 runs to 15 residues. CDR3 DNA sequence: TGTGCCAGCAGCTCAGGGGGCTCCAGCTCCTACGAGCAGTACTTC. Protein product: CASSSGGSSSYEQYF.

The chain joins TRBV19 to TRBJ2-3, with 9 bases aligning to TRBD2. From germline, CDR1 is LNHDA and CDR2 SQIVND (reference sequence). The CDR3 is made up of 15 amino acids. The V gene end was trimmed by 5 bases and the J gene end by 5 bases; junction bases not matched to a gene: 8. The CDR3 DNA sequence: TGTGCCAGTAGTCTAAGACTAGCGGAGCTAGATACGCAGTATTTT. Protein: CASSLRLAELDTQYF.

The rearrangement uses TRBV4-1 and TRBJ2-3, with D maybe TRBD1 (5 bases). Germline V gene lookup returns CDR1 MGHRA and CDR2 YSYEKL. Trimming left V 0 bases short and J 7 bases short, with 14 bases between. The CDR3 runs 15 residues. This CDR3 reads CASSQEDRRGNTQYF. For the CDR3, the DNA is TGCGCCAGCAGCCAAGAAGATCGTAGGGGCAATACGCAGTATTTT.

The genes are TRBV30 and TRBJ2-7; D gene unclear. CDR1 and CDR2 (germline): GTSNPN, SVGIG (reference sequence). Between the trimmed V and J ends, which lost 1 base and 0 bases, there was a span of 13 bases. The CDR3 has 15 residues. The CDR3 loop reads CAWSAGVLNSYEQYF. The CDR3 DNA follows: TGTGCCTGGAGTGCCGGTGTGCTAAACTCCTACGAGCAGTACTTC.

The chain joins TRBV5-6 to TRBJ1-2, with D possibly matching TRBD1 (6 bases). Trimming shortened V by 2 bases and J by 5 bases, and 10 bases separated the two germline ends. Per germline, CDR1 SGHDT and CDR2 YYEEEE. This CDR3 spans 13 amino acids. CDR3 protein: CASSFDRTYGYTF. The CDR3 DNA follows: TGTGCCAGCAGCTTCGACAGGACGTATGGCTACACCTTC.

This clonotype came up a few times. For the CDR3, the DNA is TGTGCCAGCAGTCCCCTAGCGGGTGGGGAGACCCAGTACTTC. This encodes CASSPLAGGETQYF. The V and J genes are TRBV27 and TRBJ2-5; TRBD2 agrees at 8 bases. The trim removed 5 bases at V and 5 bases at J, leaving 7 bases unmatched. The CDR3 contains 14 residues. Per the germline V gene, CDR1 is MNHEY and CDR2 is SMNVEV (reference sequence).

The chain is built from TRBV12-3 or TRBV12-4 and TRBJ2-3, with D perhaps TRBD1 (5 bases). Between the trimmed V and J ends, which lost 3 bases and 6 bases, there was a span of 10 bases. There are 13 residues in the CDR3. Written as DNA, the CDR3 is TGTGCCAGCAGTTTTTGGCCAGGGGATACGCAGTATTTT. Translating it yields CASSFWPGDTQYF.

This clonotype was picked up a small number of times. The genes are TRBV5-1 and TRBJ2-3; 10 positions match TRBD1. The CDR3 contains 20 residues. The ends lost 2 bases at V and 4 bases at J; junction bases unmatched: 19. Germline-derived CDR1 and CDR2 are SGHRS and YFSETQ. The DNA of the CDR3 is TGCGCCAGCAGCTTCTGGGGGACAGGGGCCGCCGGGAGAGGATCAGATACGCAGTATTTT. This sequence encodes CASSFWGTGAAGRGSDTQYF.

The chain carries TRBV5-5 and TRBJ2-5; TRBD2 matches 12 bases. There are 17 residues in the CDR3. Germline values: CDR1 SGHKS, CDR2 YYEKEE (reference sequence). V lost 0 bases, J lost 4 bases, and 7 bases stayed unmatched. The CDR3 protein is CASSLGLAGVIAETQYF. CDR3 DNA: TGTGCCAGCAGCTTGGGACTAGCGGGAGTAATAGCAGAGACCCAGTACTTC.

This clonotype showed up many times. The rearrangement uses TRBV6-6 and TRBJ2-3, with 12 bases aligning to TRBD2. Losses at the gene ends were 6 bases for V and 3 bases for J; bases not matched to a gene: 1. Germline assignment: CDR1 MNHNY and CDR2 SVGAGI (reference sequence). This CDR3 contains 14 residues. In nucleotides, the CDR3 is TGTGCCAGCAGGACTAGCGGGGGAACAGATACGCAGTATTTT. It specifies CASRTSGGTDTQYF.

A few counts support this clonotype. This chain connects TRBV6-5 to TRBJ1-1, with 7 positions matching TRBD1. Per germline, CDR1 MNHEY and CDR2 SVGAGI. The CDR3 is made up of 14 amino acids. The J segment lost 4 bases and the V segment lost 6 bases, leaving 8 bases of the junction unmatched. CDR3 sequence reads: CASSAQGWGTEAFF. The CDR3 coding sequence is TGTGCCAGCAGCGCACAGGGGTGGGGCACTGAAGCTTTCTTT.

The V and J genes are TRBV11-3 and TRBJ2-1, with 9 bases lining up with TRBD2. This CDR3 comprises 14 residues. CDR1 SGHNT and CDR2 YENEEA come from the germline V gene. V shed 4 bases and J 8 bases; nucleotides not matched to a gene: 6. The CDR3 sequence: CASSYSGSLDEQFF. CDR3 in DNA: TGTGCCAGCAGCTATAGCGGGAGTTTAGATGAGCAGTTCTTC.

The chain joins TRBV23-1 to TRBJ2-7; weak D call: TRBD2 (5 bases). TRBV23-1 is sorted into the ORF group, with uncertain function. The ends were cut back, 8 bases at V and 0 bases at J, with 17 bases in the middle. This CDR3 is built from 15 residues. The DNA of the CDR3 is TGCGCCAGCCACCAGGAGGTACTGTTCTCCTACGAGCAGTACTTC. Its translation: CASHQEVLFSYEQYF.

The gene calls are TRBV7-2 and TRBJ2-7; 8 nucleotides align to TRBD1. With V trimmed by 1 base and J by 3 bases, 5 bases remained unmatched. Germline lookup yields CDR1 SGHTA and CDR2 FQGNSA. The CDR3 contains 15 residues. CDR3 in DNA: TGTGCCAGCAGCTTAGACGGGACAGGAAACTACGAGCAGTACTTC. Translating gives CASSLDGTGNYEQYF.

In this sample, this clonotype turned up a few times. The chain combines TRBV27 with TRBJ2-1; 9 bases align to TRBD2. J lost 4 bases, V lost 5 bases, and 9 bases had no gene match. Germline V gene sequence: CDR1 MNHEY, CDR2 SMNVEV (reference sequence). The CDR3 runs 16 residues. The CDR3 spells CASSDDSGRGYNEQFF. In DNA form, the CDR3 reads TGTGCCAGCAGTGACGATAGCGGGAGAGGGTACAATGAGCAGTTCTTC.

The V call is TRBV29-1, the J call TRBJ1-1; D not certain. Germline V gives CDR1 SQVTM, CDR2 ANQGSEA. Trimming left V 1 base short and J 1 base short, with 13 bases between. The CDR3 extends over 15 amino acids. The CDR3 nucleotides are TGCAGCGTTGAAGGTATCCCGACGGGGAACACTGAAGCTTTCTTT. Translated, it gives CSVEGIPTGNTEAFF.

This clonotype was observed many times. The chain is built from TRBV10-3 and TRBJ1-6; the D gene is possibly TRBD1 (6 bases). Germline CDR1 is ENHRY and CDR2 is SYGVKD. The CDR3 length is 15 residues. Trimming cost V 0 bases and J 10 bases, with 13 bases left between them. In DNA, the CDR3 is TGTGCCATCAGTGAGTCGGCAGGGGAACAATCACCCCTCCACTTT. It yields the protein CAISESAGEQSPLHF.

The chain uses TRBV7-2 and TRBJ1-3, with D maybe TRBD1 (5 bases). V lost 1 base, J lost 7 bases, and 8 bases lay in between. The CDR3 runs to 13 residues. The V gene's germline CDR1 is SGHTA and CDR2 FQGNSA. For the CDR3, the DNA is TGTGCCAGCAGCTTAGGCCCAGGGAACACCATATATTTT. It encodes CASSLGPGNTIYF.

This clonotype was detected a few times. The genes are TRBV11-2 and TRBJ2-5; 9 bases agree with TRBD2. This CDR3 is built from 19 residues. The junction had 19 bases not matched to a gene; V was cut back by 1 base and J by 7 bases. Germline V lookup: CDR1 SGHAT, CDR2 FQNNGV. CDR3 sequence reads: CASSLGRAGLAQPWGTQYF. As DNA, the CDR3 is TGTGCCAGCAGCTTAGGTCGGGCGGGACTAGCCCAACCGTGGGGGACCCAGTACTTC.